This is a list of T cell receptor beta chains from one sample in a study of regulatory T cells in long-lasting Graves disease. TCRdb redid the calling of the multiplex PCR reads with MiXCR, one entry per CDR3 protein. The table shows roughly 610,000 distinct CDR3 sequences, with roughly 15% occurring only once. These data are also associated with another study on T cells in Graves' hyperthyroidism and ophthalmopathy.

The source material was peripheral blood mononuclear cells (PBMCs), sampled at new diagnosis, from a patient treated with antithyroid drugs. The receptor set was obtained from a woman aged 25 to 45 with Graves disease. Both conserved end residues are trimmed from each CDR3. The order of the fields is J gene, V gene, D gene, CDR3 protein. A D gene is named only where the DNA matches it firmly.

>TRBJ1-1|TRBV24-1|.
ATSDSRGSNTEAF
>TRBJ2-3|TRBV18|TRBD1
ASSPGQGRTDTQY
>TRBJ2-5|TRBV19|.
ATQLGETQY
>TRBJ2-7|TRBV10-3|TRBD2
AISRTSGSYEQY
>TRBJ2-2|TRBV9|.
ASSPRNSVYSAGELF
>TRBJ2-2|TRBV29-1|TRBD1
SVSRTGLGTGELF
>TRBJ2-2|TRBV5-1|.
ASSGSGEPGELF
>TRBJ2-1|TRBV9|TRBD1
ASSPPLWQGASYNEQF
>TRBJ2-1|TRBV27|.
ASSLSEGVGNEQF
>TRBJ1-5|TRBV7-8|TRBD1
ASSPVQGDGNQPQH
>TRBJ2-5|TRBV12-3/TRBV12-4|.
ASSLLHRGVGEETQY
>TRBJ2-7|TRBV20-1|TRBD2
SASLLIAGSKAGEQY
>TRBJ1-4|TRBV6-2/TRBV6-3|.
ASSYSITDQGEKLF
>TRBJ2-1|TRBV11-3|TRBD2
ASSKPGLDNEQF
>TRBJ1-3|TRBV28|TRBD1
ASTTGASSGNTIY
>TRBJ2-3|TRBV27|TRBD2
ASSLMGGVSTDTQY
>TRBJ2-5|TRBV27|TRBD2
ASSSLGRREGQETQY
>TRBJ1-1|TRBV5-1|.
ASSLTAVGSAEAF
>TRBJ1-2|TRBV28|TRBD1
ASSFRSGGFYGYT
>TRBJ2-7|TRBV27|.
ASYRTAGEQY